A single sample gave rise to the 29 T cell receptor beta chains below, sequenced in a study of blood T cell repertoires in COVID-19. Some clones are missing from TCRdb's copy, which holds only in-frame ones; the method was immunoSEQ multiplex PCR. Here the sample spans about 240,000 clones, 83% being singletons. The sample comprised PBMCs or T cells enriched from blood (not recorded which). The receptor set was obtained from a woman aged 40-49 years who had been exposed to COVID-19.

The V gene is TRBV7-9, the J gene TRBJ2-2; D perhaps matches TRBD1 (5 bases). Germline V gives CDR1 SEHNR, CDR2 FQNEAQ (reference sequence). The CDR3 has 16 amino acids. Trimming took off 1 base at V and 4 bases at J, with 13 bases between the two ends. The CDR3 is CASSLVGQGPTGELFF. In DNA form, the CDR3 reads TGTGCCAGCAGCTTAGTGGGGCAGGGCCCCACCGGGGAGCTGTTTTTT.

The rearrangement joins TRBV7-6 to TRBJ2-7, with D uncertain. The germline V gene has CDR1 SGHVS and CDR2 FNYEAQ. V shed 1 base and J shed 7 bases, with 5 bases lying between them. The CDR3 is 11 residues long. CDR3 sequence (DNA): TGTGCCAGCAGCTTAGGTCAGGAGCAGTACTTC. Translated, it gives CASSLGQEQYF.

The chain recombines TRBV4-1 with TRBJ2-7; tentatively, D is TRBD2 (5 bases). Germline CDR1 MGHRA, CDR2 YSYEKL. V lost 2 bases and J 0 bases, leaving 11 bases between the germline ends. This CDR3 region has 15 residues. The CDR3 reads CASSQRSGSSYEQYF. The CDR3 DNA is TGCGCCAGCAGCCAAAGGTCGGGGAGCTCCTACGAGCAGTACTTC.

The V call is TRBV6-6, the J call TRBJ1-5, with a possible D match to TRBD1 (5 bases). The CDR3 has 13 amino acids. The V and J ends lost 10 bases and 0 bases respectively, with 10 bases between them. Germline CDR1 and CDR2: MNHNY and SVGAGI (reference sequence). CDR3 nucleotide sequence: TGTGCCACGACAGCTAATAGCAATCAGCCCCAGCATTTT. Protein sequence: CATTANSNQPQHF.

The gene calls are TRBV7-9 and TRBJ2-2, with 8 positions matching TRBD2. Germline V gene lookup returns CDR1 SEHNR and CDR2 FQNEAQ (reference sequence). The CDR3 is 15 residues long. V was pared by 5 bases and J by 6 bases, with 8 bases of the junction left unmatched. The CDR3 region has the DNA TGTGCCAGCAGCCCCGGGGGGGCGATTGCCGGGGAGCTGTTTTTT. Its translation is CASSPGGAIAGELFF.

The chain carries TRBV5-1 and TRBJ2-5; the D gene is possibly TRBD2 (6 bases). V was cut by 4 bases and J by 5 bases, with 18 bases left in between. The V gene's germline CDR1 is SGHRS and CDR2 YFSETQ. There are 15 residues in the CDR3. The CDR3 region is CASSRTMTRGETQYF. The CDR3 nucleotides read TGCGCCAGCAGCCGAACGATGACTAGAGGGGAGACCCAGTACTTC.

J is TRBJ1-4 and V is TRBV19, with 7 bases identical to TRBD1. Germline V CDR1 and CDR2: LNHDA, SQIVND (reference sequence). With V trimmed by 8 bases and J by 2 bases, 8 bases remained unmatched. The CDR3 spans 15 residues. CDR3 in amino acids: CASRRQGGTNEKLFF. CDR3 coding DNA: TGTGCCAGTCGGCGACAGGGTGGGACTAATGAAAAACTGTTTTTT.

The V and J genes are TRBV7-3 and TRBJ2-3, with D possibly matching TRBD1 (5 bases). The CDR3 is 14 residues long. Germline V gene data show CDR1 as SGHTA and CDR2 as FQGTGA. Between the trimmed V and J ends, which lost 5 bases and 4 bases, there was a span of 13 bases. The CDR3 sequence is CASSTATGADTQYF. The CDR3 DNA reads TGTGCCAGCAGCACTGCCACAGGTGCAGATACGCAGTATTTT.

J is TRBJ1-6 and V is TRBV6-5; D is possibly TRBD1 (5 bases). This CDR3 is 15 amino acids long. Germline values: CDR1 MNHEY, CDR2 SVGAGI. The V gene lost 7 bases and the J gene lost 6 bases, with 16 bases spanning the gap. CDR3 residues: CASTLLQGFNSPLHF. CDR3 coding DNA: TGTGCCAGCACTCTACTTCAGGGATTTAATTCACCCCTCCACTTT.

CDR3 coding DNA: TGTGCCAGCAGGAGGACAGGGAGTGACGAGCAGTACTTC. Translation: CASRRTGSDEQYF. The chain has TRBV6-5 and TRBJ2-7; 8 positions agree with TRBD1. This CDR3 spans 13 amino acids. Germline V gene data show CDR1 as MNHEY and CDR2 as SVGAGI. The J segment lost 5 bases and the V segment lost 6 bases, leaving 6 bases of the junction unmatched.

The chain couples TRBV29-1 to TRBJ1-2; D is perhaps TRBD1 (6 bases). CDR3 length equals 13 residues. Germline V gene lookup returns CDR1 SQVTM and CDR2 ANQGSEA. Trimming cost V 5 bases and J 5 bases, with 15 bases left between them. CDR3 sequence (DNA): TGCAGCGTTAACAGGGACGGGACGTATGGCTACACCTTC. Its protein product is CSVNRDGTYGYTF.

This chain links TRBV3-1 (or the pseudogene TRBV3-2) with TRBJ2-5, with TRBD2 matching 15 bases. CDR3 length: 15 residues. With 6 bases clipped from V and 4 bases from J, the junction kept 3 bases outside the gene matches. Per the germline V gene, CDR1 is LGHDT and CDR2 is YNNKEL (reference sequence). The CDR3 bases are TGTGCCAGCAGGAGGACTAGCGGGGGGGGAGAGACCCAGTACTTC. The encoded protein is CASRRTSGGGETQYF.

This chain links TRBV5-8 with TRBJ1-4, with TRBD1 as a possible D gene (5 bases). Germline V gene data show CDR1 as SGHTS and CDR2 as YDEGEE. The CDR3 sequence is 14 residues long. V shed 4 bases and J shed 5 bases, with 12 bases lying between them. This CDR3 is CASSRTGGNEKLFF. The CDR3, as DNA: TGTGCCAGCAGCAGAACAGGAGGGAATGAAAAACTGTTTTTT.

The V gene is TRBV19, the J gene TRBJ2-7, with D possibly being TRBD1 (5 bases). CDR1 LNHDA and CDR2 SQIVND come from the germline V gene (reference sequence). The CDR3 is 17 amino acids. The CDR3 spells CTQAPETGPGPPYEQYF. CDR3 in DNA: TGTACACAAGCCCCTGAAACAGGCCCAGGGCCACCTTACGAGCAGTACTTC.

As for this clone: The identical CDR3 is also encoded by other nucleotide sequences in the sample. This sequence joins TRBV5-5 and TRBJ2-7; 10 positions match TRBD1. This CDR3 region has 16 residues. J lost 2 bases, V lost 1 base, and 6 bases had no gene match. Germline V gene lookup returns CDR1 SGHKS and CDR2 YYEKEE (reference sequence). The CDR3 loop reads CASSLLPGQGPYEQYF. CDR3 nucleotides: TGTGCCAGCAGCTTGCTGCCGGGACAGGGGCCCTACGAGCAGTACTTC. Supplemented by reference TRBV5-5 and TRBJ2-7, the full variable domain reads DAGVTQSPTHLIKTRGQQVTLRCSPISGHKSVSWYQQVLGQGPQFIFQYYEKEERGRGNFPDRFSARQFPNYSSELNVNALLLGDSALYLCASSLLPGQGPYEQYFGPGTRLTVT.

The V and J genes are TRBV19 and TRBJ2-4; possible D gene TRBD2, 5 bases. The germline V and J ends were trimmed by 9 bases and 6 bases, with 18 bases remaining between them. The CDR3 is 14 amino acids. Germline CDR1 reads LNHDA; CDR2 reads SQIVND (reference sequence). The DNA of the CDR3 is TGTGCCAGCCGAGAGGGATTAGTGGGAAACATTCAGTACTTC. Protein sequence: CASREGLVGNIQYF.

The chain couples TRBV7-2 to TRBJ2-3; 10 bases map to TRBD1. V lost 3 bases and J lost 4; bases outside the gene matches: 7. From germline, CDR1 is SGHTA and CDR2 FQGNSA. There are 16 residues in the CDR3. The CDR3 loop reads CASSFGRTGGPDTQYF. In DNA form, the CDR3 reads TGTGCCAGCAGCTTCGGTCGGACAGGGGGACCAGATACGCAGTATTTT.

DNA of the CDR3: TGTGCCAGCAGTTTATCCCGACAGGGGAATTCACCCCTCCACTTT. Amino acid sequence: CASSLSRQGNSPLHF. This chain uses TRBV27 with TRBJ1-6; 8 positions match TRBD1. Germline trimming cut 0 bases from V and 7 bases from J; bases unmatched to any gene: 2. Per the germline V gene, CDR1 is MNHEY and CDR2 is SMNVEV (reference sequence). The CDR3 length is 15 residues.

V and J are TRBV9 and TRBJ2-3, with 8 bases lining up with TRBD1. V was clipped by 2 bases and J by 1 base; unmatched bases: 6. Germline V gene lookup returns CDR1 SGDLS and CDR2 YYNGEE. The CDR3 length is 16 residues. DNA of the CDR3: TGTGCCAGCAGCGTCCCCACGGGACAGGGCACAGATACGCAGTATTTT. The encoded protein is CASSVPTGQGTDTQYF.

The chain uses TRBV7-2 and TRBJ1-3, with D tentatively TRBD1 (6 bases). V was cut by 8 bases and J by 4 bases, with 15 bases left in between. This CDR3 spans 14 amino acids. Germline V lookup: CDR1 SGHTA, CDR2 FQGNSA. CDR3 residues: CASSPRGGGNTIYF. CDR3 sequence (DNA): TGTGCCAGCTCCCCCAGGGGTGGCGGAAACACCATATATTTT.

The DNA for the CDR3 is TGTGCCATCAGTGACTCTAGCGGGGGGGCACGGTACGAGCAGTACTTC. This codes for CAISDSSGGARYEQYF. V gene TRBV10-3 combines with J gene TRBJ2-7, with TRBD2 matching 12 bases. V lost 3 bases to trimming and J lost 4 bases; unmatched junction nucleotides: 7. Germline assignment: CDR1 ENHRY and CDR2 SYGVKD. CDR3 length equals 16 residues.

The rearrangement links TRBV24-1 to TRBJ1-5; D might be TRBD1 (6 bases). Germline assignment: CDR1 KGHDR and CDR2 SFDVKD. The CDR3 runs 15 residues. V was pared by 2 bases and J by 6 bases, with 13 bases between. In DNA, the CDR3 is TGTGCCACCAGTGATTCACAGGGTAATTTTCAGCCCCAGCATTTT. Protein sequence: CATSDSQGNFQPQHF.

The chain combines TRBV25-1 with TRBJ1-2, with no clear D. This CDR3 region has 16 residues. V dropped 1 base and J dropped 8 bases, with 20 bases sitting between them. The germline gives CDR1 MGHDK, CDR2 SYGVNS. DNA for the CDR3: TGTGCCAGCAGTGAATTTGGAGGCCTTGAACTGCTGGGCTACACCTTC. This translates into CASSEFGGLELLGYTF.

As for this clone: Other DNA sequences from this sample encode an identical CDR3 as well. The chain couples TRBV7-2 to TRBJ1-1, with D unresolved. The CDR3 length is 15 residues. Germline V lookup: CDR1 SGHTA, CDR2 FQGNSA. V lost 2 bases and J 2 bases, leaving 12 bases between the germline ends. The CDR3 loop reads CASSLLRAGNTEAFF. The CDR3 nucleotides read TGTGCCAGCAGCTTATTGAGGGCGGGCAACACTGAAGCTTTCTTT. The whole variable domain, remainder taken from reference TRBV7-2 and TRBJ1-1, is GAGVSQSPSNKVTEKGKDVELRCDPISGHTALYWYRQSLGQGLEFLIYFQGNSAPDKSGLPSDRFSAERTGGSVSTLTIQRTQQEDSAVYLCASSLLRAGNTEAFFGQGTRLTVV.

The chain combines TRBV5-1 with TRBJ2-2; weak D call: TRBD1 (5 bases). The length of the CDR3 is 13 residues. V was clipped by 1 base and J by 6 bases, with 7 bases between them. In germline, CDR1 is SGHRS, CDR2 YFSETQ. For the CDR3, the DNA is TGCGCCAGCAGCTTGCAACAGGCCGGGGAGCTGTTTTTT. It specifies CASSLQQAGELFF.

The rearrangement joins TRBV6-5 to TRBJ1-6; D perhaps matches TRBD1 (5 bases). CDR3 length: 14 amino acids. Trimming cost V 6 bases and J 6 bases, with 12 bases left between them. Germline values: CDR1 MNHEY, CDR2 SVGAGI. CDR3 in DNA: TGTGCCAGCAGCCTGGTTCAGGGTAATTCACCCCTCCACTTT. Protein: CASSLVQGNSPLHF.

The J gene is TRBJ2-2, the V gene TRBV5-6, with 12 bases that match TRBD1. V lost 5 bases and J lost 6; bases outside the gene matches: 5. Germline loops: CDR1 SGHDT, CDR2 YYEEEE. CDR3 length: 15 residues. The CDR3: CASSSGTGGSGELFF. CDR3 nucleotides: TGTGCCAGCAGTTCCGGGACAGGGGGCTCCGGGGAGCTGTTTTTT.

The V call is TRBV5-6, the J call TRBJ1-2; 10 bases align to TRBD1. The V gene end was trimmed by 4 bases and the J gene end by 4 bases; junction bases not matched to a gene: 4. Germline V gene sequence: CDR1 SGHDT, CDR2 YYEEEE. This CDR3 comprises 14 residues. CDR3 in amino acids: CASSPGQGSYGYTF. The CDR3 bases are TGTGCCAGCAGCCCGGGACAGGGGAGCTATGGCTACACCTTC.

This chain uses TRBV5-6 with TRBJ2-5; D is possibly TRBD1 (5 bases). The CDR3 covers 15 residues. Trimming took off 3 bases at V and 1 base at J, with 13 bases between the two ends. Germline lookup yields CDR1 SGHDT and CDR2 YYEEEE. The CDR3 spells CASSSPSGPQETQYF. The CDR3 bases are TGTGCCAGCAGCTCCCCCTCAGGGCCCCAAGAGACCCAGTACTTC.